This T cell receptor beta chain was retrieved from a study of shared clonotypes between healthy human individuals (dated by TCRdb to 2018 to 2020). About the investigation overall: The cohort included a few men and two women between 18 and 49 years of age. To estimate repertoire size and how much clonotypes are shared between individuals, the study performed deep sequencing of blood TCR repertoires from five healthy adults. Per donor, three plates each were used for CD4 naive and CD4 memory, two for CD8 naive, and one for CD8 memory. Each donor's leukapheresis produced roughly between roughly 0.85 and 10 billion PBMCs. To increase sequencing depth and limit assay-specific biases, TCR repertoire library preparation and sequencing were carried out by different laboratories using diverse techniques. Results and caveats for the whole study, not just this receptor: Across a handful of donors, around 5% of naive CD4, roughly 3.5% of naive CD8, 2.3% of memory CD4, and about 0.4% of memory CD8 clonotypes were shared. Because the study included a small number of donors, the genetic and exposure-history diversity represented was limited. Based on pairwise subsampling, the degree of clonotype sharing among donors was expected to be affected by sequencing depth. Rarefaction of sorted-subset datasets indicated incomplete sequencing despite the large sequencing depth. Naive subsets generally had larger estimated clonotype richness than memory subsets. Compared with non-shared clonotypes, clonotypes shared by all four sorted-subset donors had higher generation probabilities. Sampling was restricted to blood, and TCR repertoires in tissues likely differ from the TCR repertoires found in blood.

A remark on this clone: Its antigen has not been determined. No much larger clone exists at a distance of one base, and base qualities are not known.

The donors were healthy, HIV-negative adults with no recently reported acute infections or vaccinations. All donors were Caucasian adults living in Nashville, Tennessee, USA. CD4+ T cells were enriched through magnetic negative selection, after which naive cells were positively selected on CD45RA and the remaining negative fraction served as the memory subset. After blood collection by leukapheresis, PBMCs were isolated using Ficoll-Histopaque density gradient centrifugation and then cryopreserved in the vapor phase of liquid nitrogen. Purity and quantity of every magnetically sorted T cell population were checked by analytical flow cytometry. Each sorted fraction had its genomic DNA isolated and then quantified by UV absorbance on a Nanodrop 2000c. Including the terminal cysteine and phenylalanine, the CDR3 comprises 15 residues. The read is trimmed to its CDR3 DNA, 45 bases read in frame from base 1. Sequences SGHRS (CDR1) and YFSETQ (CDR2) are obtained from the germline V gene. Trimming removed 7 bases from V and 0 bases from J, leaving 14 bases between the germline ends.

Using the deep immunoSEQ assay, multiplex PCR amplified TCR CDR3 regions from genomic DNA. Genomic DNA extracted from each cell subset was distributed evenly over all wells of several immunoSEQ 96-well plates, and each plate served as one replicate. For sorted subsets, about 200 ng genomic DNA, equal to some 28,000 T cell genomes, was loaded into each replicate PCR. Purified libraries were quantified with a Qubit 3.0 fluorometer, sized on a Bioanalyzer 2100, and re-quantified with the KAPA Library Quantification kit. Each immunoSEQ 96-well plate was sequenced on its own single-read 150-cycle Illumina NextSeq 550 flow cell. The published analysis was carried out like this. Because only junctional sequences without quality scores were contained in the immunoSEQ output, filtering matching that applied to full-length reads could not be performed. To assign V/J genes and CDR3, sequences were annotated against IMGT germline references using PyIR, a Python wrapper for IgBLAST v1.9. Any read was removed if the V/J assignment was weak (E-value above 1e-6), the CDR3 was missing, or the read contained stop codons, out-of-frame junctions, or ambiguous translated residues. V3J clonotypes were defined by identical inferred V gene, J gene, and CDR3 amino acid sequence. The percentage overlap between two repertoires was calculated by dividing the number of shared unique clonotypes by the size of the smaller repertoire. RTK rarefaction, the Chao1 estimator, and Recon v2.1 estimates of unobserved clonotypes were used to assess repertoire richness. Generation probabilities were computed with OLGA for all TCRbeta clonotypes obtained by the gDNA method from several donors. TCRdb holds this immuneACCESS table with in-frame rearrangements only. Some clones are missing; in checked studies, unresolved V genes explain under half, and the rest has no known cause. That table is the source of V, J and clone size, and D and trimming were worked out from the DNA. The sample table records 2 million to 2.5 million clones; just under 95% of these occur just once. The ten largest clonotypes hold more than 0.35% of the sample.

Recombination linked TRBV5-1 to TRBJ1-3; the D gene assignment is ambiguous. Sequencing was done on a sample of naive CD4+ T cells from PBMCs. Per the publication, the cell subset or site label means: CD45RA+ positively selected. The TCR was taken from a man younger than 35 in good health. Some clones in this sample may be carry-over from other donors' samples. The sequenced DNA: TGCGCCAGCCGTAAAGGAGGGAGCTCTGGAAACACCATATATTTT. Translated, it reads CASRKGGSSGNTIYF.